This T cell receptor beta chain was sequenced in a study of metastatic and nonmetastatic thyroid tumors (dated by TCRdb to between 2020 and 2021). In the study overall: Repertoires from peripheral blood and from tumor or nodule tissue samples of malignant and benign thyroid patients were compared.

V lost 5 bases and J lost 4 bases, and the count of bases not matched to a germline gene is 8. From the germline V gene, CDR1 is LGHNA and CDR2 is YNFKEQ. Taken from cysteine to phenylalanine, the CDR3 has 14 residues. CDR3 DNA only is kept here, 42 bases in frame from base 1. Receptor libraries were prepared by PCR. TCRdb records Illumina HiSeq 4000 as the sequencer. High-throughput sequencing was used to profile the TCR beta-chain CDR3 region of each patient. Turning to the authors' computational methods: CDR3 differences across clinicopathological groups were used to build a classifier for discriminating distant-metastatic papillary thyroid cancer patients. To measure repertoire diversity the researchers used the Shannon index, while the Morisita-Horn index served to gauge how similar the tumor and blood repertoires were. The public reads were quality trimmed at Q25 with fastp and then assembled into clones with MiXCR by TCRdb, keeping productive beta chains. Here the V and J calls rest on TCRdb's processing, not on the authors' analysis. The sample data list roughly 14,000 clones, and around 28% of these were observed just once. The ten most abundant clones make up roughly 18% of the sample.

What the research found in general, with its limitations: TCR beta diversity was reported as significantly higher in malignant tumors than in benign nodules, in both blood and tumor samples.

This clone showed up many times. It lacks a known antigen. Base qualities are not provided; no much larger clone lies one nucleotide away. No treatment had been received by any patient before thyroid surgery. Patient clinical samples collected from about 2012 to 2018 were retrospectively analysed using T-cell receptor beta sequencing. The receptor was derived from a female donor with papillary thyroid cancer or a benign thyroid nodule (not recorded which). Some clones in this sample may be carry-over from other donors' samples. The sample was tumor tissue. The sequence joins TRBV4-2 to TRBJ2-7; TRBD2 aligns with 7 central bases. The CDR3 protein sequence reads: CASSTSGTKYEQYF. The bases read TGTGCCAGCAGCACCTCCGGGACTAAGTACGAGCAGTACTTC.